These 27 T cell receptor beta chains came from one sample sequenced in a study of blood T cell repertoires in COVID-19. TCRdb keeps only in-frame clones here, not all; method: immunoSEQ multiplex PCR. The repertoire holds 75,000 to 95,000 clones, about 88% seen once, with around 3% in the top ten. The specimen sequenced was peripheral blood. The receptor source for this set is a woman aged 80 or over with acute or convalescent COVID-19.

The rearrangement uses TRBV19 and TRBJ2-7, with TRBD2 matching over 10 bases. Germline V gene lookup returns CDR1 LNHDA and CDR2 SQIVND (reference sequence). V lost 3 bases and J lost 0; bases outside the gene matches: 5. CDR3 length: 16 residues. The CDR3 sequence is CASSIGSGGSSYEQYF. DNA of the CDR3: TGTGCCAGTAGTATCGGTAGCGGGGGGTCCTCCTACGAGCAGTACTTC.

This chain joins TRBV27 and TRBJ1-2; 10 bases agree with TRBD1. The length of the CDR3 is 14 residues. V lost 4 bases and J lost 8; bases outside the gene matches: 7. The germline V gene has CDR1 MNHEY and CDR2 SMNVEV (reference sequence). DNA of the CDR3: TGTGCCAGCAGTTCCCGGGACAGGGGTTTGGGCTACACCTTC. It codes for CASSSRDRGLGYTF.

The CDR3 DNA sequence: TGTGCCAGCAGCGAACACGGGACAGTCTCTGGAAACACCATATATTTT. Translated: CASSEHGTVSGNTIYF. V and J are TRBV4-2 and TRBJ1-3; the match to TRBD1 covers 7 bases. The V and J ends lost 5 bases and 0 bases, in that order; junction bases with no gene match: 7. The CDR3 is made up of 16 amino acids. CDR1 and CDR2 (germline): LGHNA, YNFKEQ.

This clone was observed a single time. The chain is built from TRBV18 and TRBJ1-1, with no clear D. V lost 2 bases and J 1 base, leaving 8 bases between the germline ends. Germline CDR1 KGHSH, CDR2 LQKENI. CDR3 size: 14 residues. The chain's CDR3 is CASSPGFGNTEAFF. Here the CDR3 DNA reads TGTGCCAGCTCACCAGGCTTTGGGAACACTGAAGCTTTCTTT.

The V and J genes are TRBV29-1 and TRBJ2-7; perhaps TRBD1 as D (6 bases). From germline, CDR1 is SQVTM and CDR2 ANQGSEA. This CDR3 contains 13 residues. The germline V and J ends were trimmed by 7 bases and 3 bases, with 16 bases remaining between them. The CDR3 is CSGTQGPRYEQYF. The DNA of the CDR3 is TGCAGCGGGACACAGGGTCCACGCTACGAGCAGTACTTC.

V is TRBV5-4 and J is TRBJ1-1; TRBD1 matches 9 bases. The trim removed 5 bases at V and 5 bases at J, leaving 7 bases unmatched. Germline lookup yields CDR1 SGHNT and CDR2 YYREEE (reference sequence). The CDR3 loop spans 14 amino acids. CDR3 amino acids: CASRGTGLFTEAFF. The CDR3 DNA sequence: TGTGCCAGCAGGGGGACAGGGCTATTTACTGAAGCTTTCTTT.

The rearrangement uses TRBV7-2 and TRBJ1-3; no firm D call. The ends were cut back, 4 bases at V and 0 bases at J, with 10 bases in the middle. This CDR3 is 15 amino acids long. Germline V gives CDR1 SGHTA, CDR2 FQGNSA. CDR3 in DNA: TGTGCCAGCAGCTCAAGCTATTACTCTGGAAACACCATATATTTT. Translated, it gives CASSSSYYSGNTIYF.

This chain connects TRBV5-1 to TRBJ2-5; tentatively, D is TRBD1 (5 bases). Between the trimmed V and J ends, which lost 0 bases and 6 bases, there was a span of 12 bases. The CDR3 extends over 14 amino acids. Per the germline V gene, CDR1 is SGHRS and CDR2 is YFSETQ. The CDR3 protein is CASSLGGGEQTQYF. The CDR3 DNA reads TGCGCCAGCAGCTTGGGGGGCGGCGAGCAGACCCAGTACTTC.

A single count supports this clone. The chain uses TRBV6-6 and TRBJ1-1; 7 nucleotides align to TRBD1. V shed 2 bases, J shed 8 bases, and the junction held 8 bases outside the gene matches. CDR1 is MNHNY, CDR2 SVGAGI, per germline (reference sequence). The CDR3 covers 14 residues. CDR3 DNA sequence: TGTGCCAGCAGTTACGTACCCGACAGGGTAGAAGCTTTCTTT. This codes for CASSYVPDRVEAFF.

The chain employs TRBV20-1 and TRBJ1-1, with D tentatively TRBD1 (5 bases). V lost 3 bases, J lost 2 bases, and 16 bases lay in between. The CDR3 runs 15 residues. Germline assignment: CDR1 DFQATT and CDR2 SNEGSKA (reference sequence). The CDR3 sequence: CSASSGAPRNTEAFF. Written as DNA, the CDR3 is TGCAGTGCTAGTTCTGGGGCGCCCAGAAACACTGAAGCTTTCTTT.

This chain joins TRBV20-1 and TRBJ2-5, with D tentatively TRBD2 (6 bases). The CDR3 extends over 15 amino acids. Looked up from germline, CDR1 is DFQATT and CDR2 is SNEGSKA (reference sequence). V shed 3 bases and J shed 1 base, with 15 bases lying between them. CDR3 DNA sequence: TGCAGTGCTAGTGGGATGGGGGAGGCCCAAGAGACCCAGTACTTC. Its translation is CSASGMGEAQETQYF.

In DNA form, the CDR3 reads TGTGCCAGCAGCCGCGCAGGGATTACTAATGAAAAACTGTTTTTT. Translation: CASSRAGITNEKLFF. The chain joins TRBV6-5 to TRBJ1-4; TRBD1 might be the D (5 bases). Germline V gene lookup returns CDR1 MNHEY and CDR2 SVGAGI. V lost 6 bases and J lost 2, with 13 bases in between. The CDR3 sequence is 15 residues long.

The CDR3 coding sequence is TGTGCCAGCAGCGTGGAAGGTAGGGGGATTTCACCCCTCCACTTT. Encoded protein: CASSVEGRGISPLHF. This sequence joins TRBV6-4 and TRBJ1-6; TRBD1 is a possible D gene (6 bases). Germline V gene sequence: CDR1 MRHNA, CDR2 SNTAGT. V lost 6 bases to trimming and J lost 9 bases, with 18 bases between them. The CDR3 is 15 amino acids.

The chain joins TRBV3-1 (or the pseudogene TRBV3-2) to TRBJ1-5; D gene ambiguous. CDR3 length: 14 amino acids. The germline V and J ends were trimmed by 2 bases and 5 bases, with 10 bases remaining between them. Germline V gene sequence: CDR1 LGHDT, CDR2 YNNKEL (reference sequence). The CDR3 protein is CASSQTNGDQPQHF. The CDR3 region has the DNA TGTGCCAGCAGCCAAACGAATGGAGATCAGCCCCAGCATTTT.

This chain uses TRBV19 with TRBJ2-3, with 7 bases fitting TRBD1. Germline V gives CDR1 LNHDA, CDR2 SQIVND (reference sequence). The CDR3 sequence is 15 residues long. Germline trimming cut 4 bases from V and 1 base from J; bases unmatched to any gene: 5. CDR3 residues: CASSNTGTGTDTQYF. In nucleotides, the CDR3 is TGTGCCAGTAGTAATACCGGGACAGGCACAGATACGCAGTATTTT. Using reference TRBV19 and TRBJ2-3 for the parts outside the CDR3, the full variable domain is DGGITQSPKYLFRKEGQNVTLSCEQNLNHDAMYWYRQDPGQGLRLIYYSQIVNDFQKGDIAEGYSVSREKKESFPLTVTSAQKNPTAFYLCASSNTGTGTDTQYFGPGTRLTVL.

CDR3 sequence: CASSYSGGGTNEKLFF. DNA for the CDR3: TGTGCCAGCAGTTACTCCGGGGGGGGGACTAATGAAAAACTGTTTTTT. The chain is built from TRBV6-5 and TRBJ1-4, with a weak D call TRBD1 (5 bases). Germline V gene sequence: CDR1 MNHEY, CDR2 SVGAGI. V lost 0 bases and J 2 bases, leaving 10 bases between the germline ends. The CDR3 is 16 amino acids.

The CDR3 loop reads CASKPFASGGTGELFF. The CDR3 nucleotides read TGTGCCAGCAAACCCTTTGCTAGCGGGGGGACCGGGGAGCTGTTTTTT. The chain uses TRBV7-2 and TRBJ2-2, with 11 bases matching TRBD2. The V and J ends lost 7 bases and 5 bases, in that order; junction bases with no gene match: 9. Germline V CDR1 and CDR2: SGHTA, FQGNSA. This CDR3 is built from 16 residues.

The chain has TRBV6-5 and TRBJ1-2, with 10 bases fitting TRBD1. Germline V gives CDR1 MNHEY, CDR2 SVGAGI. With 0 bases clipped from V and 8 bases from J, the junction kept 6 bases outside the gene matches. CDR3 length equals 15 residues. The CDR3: CASSYSRQGAGGYTF. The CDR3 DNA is TGTGCCAGCAGTTACTCGCGACAGGGGGCTGGAGGCTACACCTTC.

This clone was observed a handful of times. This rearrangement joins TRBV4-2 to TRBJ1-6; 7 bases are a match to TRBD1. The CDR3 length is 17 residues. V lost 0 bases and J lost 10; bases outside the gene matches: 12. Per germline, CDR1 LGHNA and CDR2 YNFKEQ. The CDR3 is CASSQDLPDRVSSPLHF. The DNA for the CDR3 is TGTGCCAGCAGCCAAGATCTTCCCGACAGGGTTAGCTCACCCCTCCACTTT.

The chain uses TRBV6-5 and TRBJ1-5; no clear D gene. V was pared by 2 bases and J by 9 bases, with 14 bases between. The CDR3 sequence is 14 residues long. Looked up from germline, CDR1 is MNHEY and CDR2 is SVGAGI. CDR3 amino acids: CASSYGQTDGPQHF. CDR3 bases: TGTGCCAGCAGTTACGGGCAGACCGATGGGCCCCAGCATTTT.

CDR3: CASSGPGQGTEAFF. CDR3 in DNA: TGCGCCAGCAGCGGCCCTGGACAGGGCACTGAAGCTTTCTTT. The chain joins TRBV5-1 to TRBJ1-1; 8 nucleotides match TRBD1. The CDR3 is 14 amino acids. Unmatched junction bases numbered 6, after V lost 4 bases and J lost 4 bases. The germline gives CDR1 SGHRS, CDR2 YFSETQ.

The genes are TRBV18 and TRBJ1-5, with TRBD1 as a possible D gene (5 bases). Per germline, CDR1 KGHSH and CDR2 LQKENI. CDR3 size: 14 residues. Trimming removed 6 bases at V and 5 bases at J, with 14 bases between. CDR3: CASSSGGGYQPQHF. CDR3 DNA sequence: TGTGCCAGCTCCAGCGGGGGGGGATATCAGCCCCAGCATTTT.

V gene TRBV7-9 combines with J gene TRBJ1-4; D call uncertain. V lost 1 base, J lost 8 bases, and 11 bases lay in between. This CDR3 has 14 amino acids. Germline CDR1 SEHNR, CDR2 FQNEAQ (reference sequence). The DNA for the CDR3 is TGTGCCAGCAGCTTAGGGGTCTCGGGAGAAAAACTGTTTTTT. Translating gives CASSLGVSGEKLFF.

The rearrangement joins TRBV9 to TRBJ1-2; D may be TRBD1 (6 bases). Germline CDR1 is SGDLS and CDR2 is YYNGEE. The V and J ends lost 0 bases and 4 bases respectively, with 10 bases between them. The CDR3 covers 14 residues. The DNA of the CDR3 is TGTGCCAGCAGCGTAGAGGACAGACCCTATGGCTACACCTTC. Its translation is CASSVEDRPYGYTF.

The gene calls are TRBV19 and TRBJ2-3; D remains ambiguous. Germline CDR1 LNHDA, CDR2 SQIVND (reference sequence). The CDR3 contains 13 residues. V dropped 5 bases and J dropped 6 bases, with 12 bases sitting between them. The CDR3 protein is CASSFTVSDTQYF. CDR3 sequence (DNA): TGTGCCAGTAGTTTTACAGTATCCGATACGCAGTATTTT.

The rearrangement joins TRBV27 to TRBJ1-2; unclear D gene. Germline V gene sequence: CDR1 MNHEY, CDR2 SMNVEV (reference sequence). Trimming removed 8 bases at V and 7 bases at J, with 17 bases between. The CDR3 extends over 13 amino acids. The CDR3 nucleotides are TGTGCCAGCGGATACAGTCCCCCCATTGGCTACACCTTC. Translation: CASGYSPPIGYTF.

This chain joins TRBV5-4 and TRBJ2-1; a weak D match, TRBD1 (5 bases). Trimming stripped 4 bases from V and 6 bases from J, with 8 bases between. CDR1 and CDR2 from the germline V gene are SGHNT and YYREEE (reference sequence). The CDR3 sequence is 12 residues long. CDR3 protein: CASSTDSNEQFF. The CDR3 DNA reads TGTGCCAGCAGCACTGACAGCAATGAGCAGTTCTTC.